One sample yielded the 16 T cell receptor beta chains listed below, sequenced in a study of blood T cell repertoires in COVID-19. Repertoires were generated with immunoSEQ multiplex PCR, while TCRdb's copy carries only in-frame clones and drops some. The sample contains approximately 110,000 clones, 75% to 90% of which appear only once. Sequencing used peripheral blood. The origin of the receptors is a human donor in a cohort sampled during active COVID-19.

In nucleotides, the CDR3 is TGTGCCAGCAGCCCGGGGGGGACAGGGTCCTATGGCTACACCTTC. As protein: CASSPGGTGSYGYTF. This chain connects TRBV9 to TRBJ1-2; 9 positions match TRBD1. CDR1 is SGDLS, CDR2 YYNGEE, per germline. J gave up 4 bases and V 4 bases, and 8 bases lay outside the gene matches. The CDR3 is made up of 15 amino acids.

The chain employs TRBV27 and TRBJ1-1; D is perhaps TRBD1 (5 bases). The ends were cut back, 5 bases at V and 1 base at J, with 17 bases in the middle. There are 16 residues in the CDR3. In germline, CDR1 is MNHEY, CDR2 SMNVEV (reference sequence). The CDR3 DNA sequence: TGTGCCAGCAGTACCCGGAGGGGCGCGGGGAACACTGAAGCTTTCTTT. It codes for CASSTRRGAGNTEAFF.

The V gene is TRBV12-3 or TRBV12-4, the J gene TRBJ1-2; D uncertain. Trimming left V 3 bases short and J 8 bases short, with 13 bases between. This CDR3 has 13 residues. CDR3 nucleotides: TGTGCCAGCAGTTTTAGCGTGGCGACGGGCTACACCTTC. Translating it yields CASSFSVATGYTF.

This clone was observed a few times. The chain links TRBV28 to TRBJ2-5, with 14 bases aligning to TRBD2. With 6 bases clipped from V and 6 bases from J, the junction kept 6 bases outside the gene matches. In germline, CDR1 is MDHEN, CDR2 SYDVKM. The CDR3 has 15 residues. CDR3 nucleotide sequence: TGTGCCAGCAGCCGCGGACTAGCGGGGGGTAAGACCCAGTACTTC. The encoded protein is CASSRGLAGGKTQYF.

The table lists this clone with a count of one. The chain carries TRBV19 and TRBJ1-2; D might be TRBD1 (5 bases). This CDR3 is built from 13 residues. Germline CDR1 is LNHDA and CDR2 is SQIVND (reference sequence). V dropped 8 bases and J dropped 4 bases, with 14 bases sitting between them. CDR3 in DNA: TGTGCCAGTCAAGCCCCCGGGGGCTATGGCTACACCTTC. It is translated as CASQAPGGYGYTF.

The rearrangement joins TRBV10-3 to TRBJ1-3, with 7 bases lining up with TRBD1. Germline loops: CDR1 ENHRY, CDR2 SYGVKD. The ends lost 2 bases at V and 5 bases at J; junction bases unmatched: 6. This CDR3 comprises 15 residues. CDR3 nucleotides: TGTGCCATCAGTGAGGGAGGGACAGTTCGAAACACCATATATTTT. Protein product: CAISEGGTVRNTIYF.

The CDR3 nucleotides read TGTGCCAGCAGCGTAGGGGGGGTTAGCTCCTACGAGCAGTACTTC. This codes for CASSVGGVSSYEQYF. The J gene is TRBJ2-7, the V gene TRBV9; maybe TRBD2 (6 bases). V was trimmed by 0 bases and J by 0 bases, leaving 10 bases between them. CDR1 SGDLS and CDR2 YYNGEE come from the germline V gene. This CDR3 spans 15 amino acids.

V gene TRBV28 combines with J gene TRBJ1-2; D unresolved. Germline CDR1 is MDHEN and CDR2 is SYDVKM. Deletions cut 6 bases from V and 3 bases from J, with 5 bases between. The CDR3 is 11 residues long. The CDR3 DNA follows: TGTGCCAGCAGCGAGTACTATGGCTACACCTTC. Amino acids: CASSEYYGYTF.

The CDR3 DNA follows: TGTGCCAGTAGATACCAGGGGGCAGCTGGAAACACCATATATTTT. Protein product: CASRYQGAAGNTIYF. J is TRBJ1-3 and V is TRBV19, with TRBD1 matching 8 bases. The trim removed 6 bases at V and 2 bases at J, leaving 6 bases unmatched. Germline V lookup: CDR1 LNHDA, CDR2 SQIVND (reference sequence). The CDR3 covers 15 residues.

The chain recombines TRBV5-1 with TRBJ1-6; 12 bases map to TRBD1. J lost 10 bases, V lost 3 bases, and 5 bases had no gene match. This CDR3 is built from 15 residues. CDR1 and CDR2 (germline): SGHRS, YFSETQ. The CDR3 here is CASSSGTGGRSPLHF. CDR3 coding DNA: TGCGCCAGCAGCTCCGGGACAGGGGGCAGGTCACCCCTCCACTTT.

The V and J genes are TRBV9 and TRBJ2-2; TRBD1 matches 11 bases. This CDR3 contains 16 residues. V dropped 0 bases and J dropped 7; count of bases not matched to a gene: 5. The germline V gene has CDR1 SGDLS and CDR2 YYNGEE. The CDR3 DNA reads as TGTGCCAGCAGCGTAGCGGGACAGGGGGTTTACGGGGAGCTGTTTTTT. It translates to CASSVAGQGVYGELFF.

The chain recombines TRBV6-6 with TRBJ1-6; no firm D call. Germline V gives CDR1 MNHNY, CDR2 SVGAGI (reference sequence). Trimming cost V 3 bases and J 8 bases, with 5 bases left between them. This CDR3 contains 12 residues. This CDR3 is CASSYSDSPLHF. The CDR3 nucleotides read TGTGCCAGCAGTTATTCGGATTCACCCCTCCACTTT.

The rearrangement links TRBV19 to TRBJ1-2; D uncertain. This CDR3 is 12 amino acids long. The germline V gene encodes CDR1 LNHDA and CDR2 SQIVND (reference sequence). Deletions cut 6 bases from V and 8 bases from J, with 13 bases between. The CDR3 DNA reads as TGTGCCAGTAGCGCTGTTCCTACCGGCTACACCTTC. Protein product: CASSAVPTGYTF.

The chain uses TRBV19 and TRBJ2-2, with 7 bases that match TRBD1. The V gene end was trimmed by 0 bases and the J gene end by 2 bases; junction bases not matched to a gene: 6. The germline CDR1 and CDR2 sequences are LNHDA and SQIVND (reference sequence). The CDR3 runs 17 residues. CDR3: CASSIDSRGINTGELFF. The CDR3 DNA is TGTGCCAGTAGTATAGATAGCAGGGGGATCAACACCGGGGAGCTGTTTTTT.

The J gene is TRBJ1-3, the V gene TRBV18, with D uncertain. This CDR3 is 16 amino acids long. The V end lost 4 bases, the J end lost 0 bases, and 13 bases lay between the germline ends. Germline V gene sequence: CDR1 KGHSH, CDR2 LQKENI. CDR3 region: CASSRGGPNSGNTIYF. In DNA, the CDR3 is TGTGCCAGCTCACGGGGAGGTCCGAACTCTGGAAACACCATATATTTT.

The chain couples TRBV9 to TRBJ1-2; D call uncertain. Germline CDR1 reads SGDLS; CDR2 reads YYNGEE. CDR3 length: 12 amino acids. Trimming shortened V by 5 bases and J by 8 bases, and 13 bases separated the two germline ends. CDR3: CASSPGLRGYTF. DNA of the CDR3: TGTGCCAGCAGTCCTGGCCTGAGGGGCTACACCTTC. Full variable domain (rest looked up from reference TRBV9 and TRBJ1-2): DSGVTQTPKHLITATGQRVTLRCSPRSGDLSVYWYQQSLDQGLQFLIQYYNGEERAKGNILERFSAQQFPDLHSELNLSSLELGDSALYFCASSPGLRGYTFGSGTRLTVV.